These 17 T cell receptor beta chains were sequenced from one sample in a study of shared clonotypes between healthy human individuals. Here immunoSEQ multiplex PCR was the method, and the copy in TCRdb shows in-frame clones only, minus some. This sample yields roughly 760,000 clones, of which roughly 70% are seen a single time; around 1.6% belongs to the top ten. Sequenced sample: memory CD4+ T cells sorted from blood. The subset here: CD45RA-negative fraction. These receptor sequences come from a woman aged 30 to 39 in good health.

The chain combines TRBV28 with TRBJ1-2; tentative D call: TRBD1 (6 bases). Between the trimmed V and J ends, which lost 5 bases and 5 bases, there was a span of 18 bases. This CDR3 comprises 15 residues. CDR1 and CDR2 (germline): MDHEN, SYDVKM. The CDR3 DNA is TGTGCCAGCAGTAACACAGGGTTCTCCCTGTATGGCTACACCTTC. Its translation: CASSNTGFSLYGYTF.

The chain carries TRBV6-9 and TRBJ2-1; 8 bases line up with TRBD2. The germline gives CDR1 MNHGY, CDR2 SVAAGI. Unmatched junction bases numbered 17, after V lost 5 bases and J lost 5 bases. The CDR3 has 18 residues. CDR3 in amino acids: CASSQPKPPGLGDNEQFF. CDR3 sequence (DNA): TGTGCCAGCAGTCAGCCCAAACCTCCGGGACTAGGAGACAATGAGCAGTTCTTC.

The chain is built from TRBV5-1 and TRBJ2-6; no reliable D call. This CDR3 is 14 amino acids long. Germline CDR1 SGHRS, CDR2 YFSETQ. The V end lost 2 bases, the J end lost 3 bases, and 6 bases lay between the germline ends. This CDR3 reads CASSFGGGANVLTF. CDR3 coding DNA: TGCGCCAGCAGCTTTGGCGGTGGGGCCAACGTCCTGACTTTC. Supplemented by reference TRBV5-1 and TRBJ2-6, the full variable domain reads KAGVTQTPRYLIKTRGQQVTLSCSPISGHRSVSWYQQTPGQGLQFLFEYFSETQRNKGNFPGRFSGRQFSNSRSEMNVSTLELGDSALYLCASSFGGGANVLTFGAGSRLTVL.

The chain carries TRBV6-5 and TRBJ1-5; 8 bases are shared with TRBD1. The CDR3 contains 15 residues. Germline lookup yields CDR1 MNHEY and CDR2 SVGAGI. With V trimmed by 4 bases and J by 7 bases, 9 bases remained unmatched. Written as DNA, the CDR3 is TGTGCCAGCAGTTTCCTGACAGGGGAGGGACAGCCCCAGCATTTT. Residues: CASSFLTGEGQPQHF.

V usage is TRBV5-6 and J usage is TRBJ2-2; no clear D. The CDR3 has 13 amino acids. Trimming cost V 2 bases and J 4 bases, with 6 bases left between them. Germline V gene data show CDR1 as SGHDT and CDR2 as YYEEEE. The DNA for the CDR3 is TGTGCCAGCAGCTTCGAGATCACCGGGGAGCTGTTTTTT. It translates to CASSFEITGELFF.

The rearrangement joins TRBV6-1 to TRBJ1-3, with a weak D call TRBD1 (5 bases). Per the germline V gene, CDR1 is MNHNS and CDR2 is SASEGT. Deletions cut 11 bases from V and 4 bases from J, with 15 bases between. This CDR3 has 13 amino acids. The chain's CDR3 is CAWGEAAGNTIYF. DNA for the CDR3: TGTGCCTGGGGGGAAGCGGCGGGAAACACCATATATTTT.

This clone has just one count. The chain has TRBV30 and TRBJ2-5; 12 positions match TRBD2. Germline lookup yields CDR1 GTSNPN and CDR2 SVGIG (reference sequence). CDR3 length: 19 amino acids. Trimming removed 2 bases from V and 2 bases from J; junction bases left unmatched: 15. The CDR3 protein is CAWSSLPLAGGFGQETQYF. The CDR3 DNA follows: TGTGCCTGGAGTTCCCTCCCACTAGCGGGAGGTTTTGGACAAGAGACCCAGTACTTC. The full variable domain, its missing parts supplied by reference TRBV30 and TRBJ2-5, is SQTIHQWPATLVQPVGSPLSLECTVEGTSNPNLYWYRQAAGRGLQLLFYSVGIGQISSEVPQNLSASRPQDRQFILSSKKLLLSDSGFYLCAWSSLPLAGGFGQETQYFGPGTRLLVL.

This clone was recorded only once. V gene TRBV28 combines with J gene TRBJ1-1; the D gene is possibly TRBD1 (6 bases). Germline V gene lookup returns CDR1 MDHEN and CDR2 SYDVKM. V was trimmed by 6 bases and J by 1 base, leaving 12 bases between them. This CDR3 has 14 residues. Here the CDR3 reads CASRTGAGNTEAFF. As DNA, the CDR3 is TGTGCCAGCAGAACGGGGGCGGGGAACACTGAAGCTTTCTTT.

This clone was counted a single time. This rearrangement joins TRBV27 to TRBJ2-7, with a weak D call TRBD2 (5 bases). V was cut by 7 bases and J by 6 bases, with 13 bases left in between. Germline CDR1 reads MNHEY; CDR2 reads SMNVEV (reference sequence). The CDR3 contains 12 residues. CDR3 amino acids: CASTEARAEQYF. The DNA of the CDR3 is TGTGCCAGCACAGAGGCGCGGGCCGAGCAGTACTTC.

The CDR3 protein is CASSVDTFYEQYF. Here the CDR3 DNA reads TGTGCCAGCAGCGTGGACACTTTCTACGAGCAGTACTTC. The chain has TRBV7-2 and TRBJ2-7, with D tentatively TRBD1 (5 bases). The CDR3 runs 13 residues. Germline lookup yields CDR1 SGHTA and CDR2 FQGNSA. Trimming removed 5 bases at V and 3 bases at J, with 11 bases between.

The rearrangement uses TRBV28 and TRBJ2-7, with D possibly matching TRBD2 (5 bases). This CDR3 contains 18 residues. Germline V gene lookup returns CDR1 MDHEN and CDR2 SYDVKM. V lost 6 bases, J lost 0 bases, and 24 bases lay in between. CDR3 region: CASRAQGLTVKSSYEQYF. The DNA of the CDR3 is TGTGCCAGCAGGGCTCAAGGACTTACGGTGAAAAGCTCCTACGAGCAGTACTTC.

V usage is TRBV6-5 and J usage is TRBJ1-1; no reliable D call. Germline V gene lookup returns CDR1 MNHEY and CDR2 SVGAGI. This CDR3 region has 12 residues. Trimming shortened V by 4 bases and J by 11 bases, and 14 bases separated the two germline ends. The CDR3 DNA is TGTGCCAGCAGTTCGGCGTCGTCCGGGGCTTTCTTT. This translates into CASSSASSGAFF.

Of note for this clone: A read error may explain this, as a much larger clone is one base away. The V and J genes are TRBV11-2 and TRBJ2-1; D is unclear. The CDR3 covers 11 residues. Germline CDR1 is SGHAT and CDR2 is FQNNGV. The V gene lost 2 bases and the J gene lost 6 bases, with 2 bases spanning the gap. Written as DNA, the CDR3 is TGTGCCAGCAGCTTAAGCAATGAGCAGTTCTTC. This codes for CASSLSNEQFF.

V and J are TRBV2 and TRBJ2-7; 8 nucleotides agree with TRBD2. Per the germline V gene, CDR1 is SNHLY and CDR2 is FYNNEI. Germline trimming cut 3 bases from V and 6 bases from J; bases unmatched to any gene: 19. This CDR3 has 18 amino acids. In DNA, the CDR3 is TGTGCCAGCAGTGAGAGGGGGGTGCGAGCGGGAGTTTCGAGCGAGCAGTACTTC. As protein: CASSERGVRAGVSSEQYF.

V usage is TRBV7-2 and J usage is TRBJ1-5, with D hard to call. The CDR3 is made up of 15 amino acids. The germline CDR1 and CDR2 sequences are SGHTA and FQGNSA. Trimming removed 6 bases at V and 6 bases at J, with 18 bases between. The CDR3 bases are TGTGCCAGCAGGAATGGAGGCCCCGGGAGTCAGCCCCAGCATTTT. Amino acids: CASRNGGPGSQPQHF.

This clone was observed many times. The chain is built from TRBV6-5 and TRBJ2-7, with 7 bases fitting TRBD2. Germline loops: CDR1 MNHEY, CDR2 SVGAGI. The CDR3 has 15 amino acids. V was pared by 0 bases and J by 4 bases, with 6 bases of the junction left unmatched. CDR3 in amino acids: CASSYSWSGNYEQYF. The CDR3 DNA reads TGTGCCAGCAGTTACTCTTGGAGCGGGAATTACGAGCAGTACTTC.

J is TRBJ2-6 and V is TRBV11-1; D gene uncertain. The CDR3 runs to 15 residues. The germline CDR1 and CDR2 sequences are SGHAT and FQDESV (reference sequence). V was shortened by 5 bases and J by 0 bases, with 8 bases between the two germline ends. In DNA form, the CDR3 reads TGTGCCAGCAGCCCTAAACCCTCTGGGGCCAACGTCCTGACTTTC. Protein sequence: CASSPKPSGANVLTF.